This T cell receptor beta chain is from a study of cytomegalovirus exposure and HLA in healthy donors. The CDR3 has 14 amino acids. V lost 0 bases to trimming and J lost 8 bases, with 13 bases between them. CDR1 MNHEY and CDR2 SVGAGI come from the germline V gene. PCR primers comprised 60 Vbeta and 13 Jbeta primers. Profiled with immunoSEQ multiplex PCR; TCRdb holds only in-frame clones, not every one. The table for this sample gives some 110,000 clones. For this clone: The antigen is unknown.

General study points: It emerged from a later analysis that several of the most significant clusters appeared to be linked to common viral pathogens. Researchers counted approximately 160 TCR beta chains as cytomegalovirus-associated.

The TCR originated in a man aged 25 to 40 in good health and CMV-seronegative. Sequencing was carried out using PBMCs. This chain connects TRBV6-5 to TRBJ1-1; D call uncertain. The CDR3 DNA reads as TGTGCCAGCAGTTACTCTTGGGCCCAGACCGAAGCTTTCTTT. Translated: CASSYSWAQTEAFF.